This TCR beta chain came from a study of blood T cell repertoires in COVID-19 (dated by TCRdb to the early 2020s). In terms of the full investigation: Samples covering the acute and convalescent phases of COVID-19 were provided by collaborators in the United States, Italy and Spain. The repertoires were released in a freely available public database intended as a resource for research on the immune response to SARS-CoV-2. The prospective study material was composed of cDNA or gDNA derived from T cells, B-cell-depleted T cells, or PBMCs. The sample metadata nearly always contained a de-identified subject ID, COVID-19 status, age in years and sex. Deeply sampled blood TCRbeta repertoires from subjects exposed to, actively infected with, or recovered from COVID-19 were included in the dataset. The samples were drawn from two sources: the first 160 participants of the ongoing ImmuneRACE study, and 1,254 subjects contributed by 6 global collaborators. Where available, HLA class I and class II types were obtained from metadata supplied by the sample provider rather than from assay-based typing. On the study overall, not on this receptor specifically: The quantity of clinical and demographic metadata differed by source and by participant and was supplied without curation.

One collaborating source in Seattle enrolled patients while the patients were actively infected and followed the patients over time throughout the course of disease. Each collaborating institution followed its own protocols to collect whole blood in K2EDTA tubes. For TCRbeta analysis, collaborator samples were shipped as frozen whole blood, as isolated PBMCs, or as DNA extracted from either sample type. A word on this clone: The clone's antigen remains unknown. Base qualities are not provided; no much larger clone lies one nucleotide away.

TCRbeta CDR3 regions were amplified from genomic DNA by means of the immunoSEQ Assay, a bias-controlled multiplex PCR. The published analysis was carried out like this. Within the assay, amplification of reference gene primers was used to estimate how many nucleated cells each sample contained. Sequence reads were collapsed and filtered to measure the absolute abundance of every unique TCRbeta CDR3 rearrangement. For each sample, productive Simpson clonality was calculated as the square root of Simpson's diversity index across productive rearrangements. TCRdb obtained this table from immuneACCESS and retained in-frame rearrangements with V and J assigned. These tables miss some clones; where compared with another copy, unresolved V genes account for less than half of the shortfall, and the remainder is unexplained. That table furnishes V, J and clone size, whereas the DNA furnished D and trimming. The sample data list 180,000 or so clones, and around 80% of these were observed just once. Of the sample, 10% to 15% is held by the ten largest clones.

V is pruned by 0 bases and J by 2 bases, leaving 5 bases of the junction without a gene match. The germline V gene supplies CDR1 SGHRS and CDR2 YFSETQ. From its cysteine to its phenylalanine, the CDR3 spans 15 amino acids. Here the CDR3 DNA is all that survives: 45 bases in frame from base 1. Material: peripheral blood. The chain is assembled from TRBV5-1 and TRBJ2-7; TRBD1 aligns with 7 central bases. The origin of this receptor is a woman of 80 years or more with COVID-19, enrolled during active disease. The CDR3 protein is CASSLDTGVAYEQYF. The sequence in DNA is TGCGCCAGCAGCTTGGATACAGGGGTCGCCTACGAGCAGTACTTC.